This T cell receptor (beta chain) was documented in a study of CD8 T cells in ankylosing spondylitis. Germline V lookup: CDR1 GTSNPN, CDR2 SVGIG (reference sequence). The length of the CDR3 is 13 residues. Deletions cut 0 bases from V and 10 bases from J, with 10 bases between. This clonotype was counted many times. Library preparation for TCR beta used quantitative 5'-RACE with molecular barcodes. TCRdb reprocessed the 5' RACE reads via MiXCR and lists one record per CDR3 protein. Among about 170,000 distinct CDR3 sequences listed, roughly 18% were seen once. The TCR sequence derives from a male donor with ankylosing spondylitis or in good health (not recorded which). The sample comprised blood, either unsorted or a sorted T cell fraction (not recorded which). The genes are TRBV30 and TRBJ1-6; unclear D gene. Written as DNA, the CDR3 is TGTGCCTGGAGTGTACACCGAGGATCACCCCTCCACTTT. This gives the protein CAWSVHRGSPLHF.